This TCR beta chain was sequenced in a study of T cell repertoires in cytomegalovirus infection. Study-wide results and caveats: HLA-C-restricted CMV clonotypes gave the most frequent clonotype in two of eight donors.

This CDR3 has 15 amino acids. In germline, CDR1 is SGHTA, CDR2 FQGNSA. Germline trimming cut 5 bases from V and 9 bases from J; bases unmatched to any gene: 12. MiXCR was run by TCRdb on the reads, yielding one entry per CDR3 protein. The repertoire holds roughly 230,000 distinct CDR3 sequences, with around 6.4% as singletons. A word on this clonotype: Antigen specificity is unknown.

The sequence came from a human donor in good health (CMV status not recorded). Some clones in this sample may be carry-over from other donors' samples. The chain joins TRBV7-2 to TRBJ2-1, with 8 positions matching TRBD2. Sequences were obtained from PBMCs. The CDR3 protein is CASSAGTSFGIEQFF. The CDR3, as DNA: TGTGCCAGCAGCGCCGGGACTAGTTTCGGTATTGAGCAGTTCTTC. The whole variable domain, remainder taken from reference TRBV7-2 and TRBJ2-1, is GAGVSQSPSNKVTEKGKDVELRCDPISGHTALYWYRQSLGQGLEFLIYFQGNSAPDKSGLPSDRFSAERTGGSVSTLTIQRTQQEDSAVYLCASSAGTSFGIEQFFGPGTRLTVL.